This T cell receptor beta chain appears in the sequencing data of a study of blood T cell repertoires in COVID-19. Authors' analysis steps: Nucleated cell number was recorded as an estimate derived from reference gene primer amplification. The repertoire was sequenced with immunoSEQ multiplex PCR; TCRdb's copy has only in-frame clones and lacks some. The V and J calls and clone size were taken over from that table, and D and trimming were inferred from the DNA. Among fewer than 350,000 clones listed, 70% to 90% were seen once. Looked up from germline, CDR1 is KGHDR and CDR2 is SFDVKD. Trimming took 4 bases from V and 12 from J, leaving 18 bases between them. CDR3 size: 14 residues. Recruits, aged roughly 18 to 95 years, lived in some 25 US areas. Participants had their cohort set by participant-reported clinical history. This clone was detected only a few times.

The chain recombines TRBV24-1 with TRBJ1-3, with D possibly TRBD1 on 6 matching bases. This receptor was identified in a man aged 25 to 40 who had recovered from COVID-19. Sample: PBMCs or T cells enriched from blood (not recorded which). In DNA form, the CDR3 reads TGTGCCACCAGTGACCCCGGCAGGGGAGAAGGCATATATTTT. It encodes CATSDPGRGEGIYF.